This entry describes one T cell receptor (beta chain). Only in-frame clones appear in the TCRdb table, and some are missing; sequencing was by immunoSEQ multiplex PCR. In the table there are some 70,000 clones, roughly 90% of which are singletons. This record comes from a study of resident and recirculating memory T cells in vitiligo. CDR1 MNHNS and CDR2 SASEGT come from the germline V gene. This CDR3 spans 13 amino acids. Trimming cost V 3 bases and J 1 base, with 3 bases left between them. This chain links TRBV6-1 with TRBJ2-2; D gene uncertain. Sample: blood. This TCR was sampled from a male donor with vitiligo. The CDR3 spells CASSDLNTGELFF. CDR3 DNA: TGTGCCAGCAGTGACCTGAACACCGGGGAGCTGTTTTTT.